This passage covers 2 T cell receptor beta chains from one sample sequenced in a study of blood T cell repertoires in COVID-19. Data came from immunoSEQ multiplex PCR; TCRdb stores just in-frame clones and leaves some out. The sample yields 120,000 or so clones, roughly nine tenths seen once. The sequencing sample was made of peripheral blood. These receptor sequences come from a man between 60 and 70 years old with COVID-19, enrolled during active disease.

V and J are TRBV6-5 and TRBJ2-7, with TRBD1 identical over 9 bases. The CDR3 is 15 residues long. With 6 bases clipped from V and 3 bases from J, the junction kept 9 bases outside the gene matches. Germline values: CDR1 MNHEY, CDR2 SVGAGI. CDR3 nucleotides: TGTGCCAGCAGATCCGGACAGGGGATGGACTACGAGCAGTACTTC. Translation: CASRSGQGMDYEQYF.

The chain is built from TRBV5-1 and TRBJ2-7; D may be TRBD2 (6 bases). The V gene's germline CDR1 is SGHRS and CDR2 YFSETQ. V was pared by 0 bases and J by 9 bases, with 25 bases between. This CDR3 comprises 17 residues. This CDR3 reads CASSLARDFGDFEGQYF. The CDR3 region has the DNA TGCGCCAGCAGCTTGGCCCGGGACTTTGGGGACTTTGAGGGGCAGTACTTC.